One and the same sample provided the 17 T cell receptor beta chains below, sequenced in a study of blood T cell repertoires in COVID-19. Some clones are missing from TCRdb's copy, which holds only in-frame ones; the method was immunoSEQ multiplex PCR. The data contain 140,000 or so clones, roughly 80% of them singletons. Sequencing input: peripheral blood. These receptors were obtained from a human donor in a cohort sampled during active COVID-19.

The genes are TRBV7-2 and TRBJ2-3, with D tentatively TRBD1 (7 bases). The CDR3 extends over 16 amino acids. Germline CDR1 reads SGHTA; CDR2 reads FQGNSA. V was trimmed by 8 bases and J by 4 bases, leaving 22 bases between them. DNA of the CDR3: TGTGCCAGCTCTCCGCAGGGGGGTAGAGGGGCAGATACGCAGTATTTT. This sequence encodes CASSPQGGRGADTQYF.

The chain's CDR3 is CASSQDPIGRVDTQYF. DNA of the CDR3: TGTGCCAGCAGCCAAGATCCAATCGGGAGGGTAGATACGCAGTATTTT. The chain uses TRBV3-1 (or the pseudogene TRBV3-2) and TRBJ2-3; 8 bases match TRBD2. Germline loops: CDR1 LGHDT, CDR2 YNNKEL (reference sequence). V was clipped by 0 bases and J by 5 bases; unmatched bases: 7. This CDR3 is built from 16 residues.

The gene calls are TRBV7-9 and TRBJ2-7; D is undetermined. With 3 bases removed from V and 4 bases from J, the gap between germline ends came to 7 bases. The CDR3 runs to 12 residues. Germline lookup yields CDR1 SEHNR and CDR2 FQNEAQ (reference sequence). The CDR3 bases are TGTGCCAGCAGCTTGGCCGCATACGAGCAGTACTTC. Translating gives CASSLAAYEQYF.

This clone has a handful of counts. This chain connects TRBV11-1 to TRBJ1-5; D perhaps matches TRBD1 (5 bases). The CDR3 is made up of 15 amino acids. Germline V gene lookup returns CDR1 SGHAT and CDR2 FQDESV (reference sequence). Between the trimmed V and J ends, which lost 4 bases and 2 bases, there was a span of 12 bases. CDR3 in amino acids: CASSYVARGNQPQHF. The CDR3 region has the DNA TGTGCCAGCAGCTATGTCGCCAGGGGCAATCAGCCCCAGCATTTT. Full variable domain (rest looked up from reference TRBV11-1 and TRBJ1-5): EAEVAQSPRYKITEKSQAVAFWCDPISGHATLYWYRQILGQGPELLVQFQDESVVDDSQLPKDRFSAERLKGVDSTLKIQPAELGDSAMYLCASSYVARGNQPQHFGDGTRLSIL.

The chain has TRBV6-5 and TRBJ2-7, with D tentatively TRBD2 (6 bases). The CDR3 loop spans 14 amino acids. V dropped 2 bases and J dropped 2 bases, with 10 bases sitting between them. CDR1 and CDR2 (germline): MNHEY, SVGAGI. Written as DNA, the CDR3 is TGTGCCAGCAGTTACGGGGGGAGACCCTACGAGCAGTACTTC. Residues: CASSYGGRPYEQYF.

Only a few counts were recorded for this clone. The CDR3 loop reads CASSMGQHTGELFF. CDR3 nucleotide sequence: TGTGCCAGTAGTATGGGACAGCACACCGGGGAGCTGTTTTTT. The chain employs TRBV19 and TRBJ2-2; 7 nucleotides match TRBD1. Trimming took 3 bases from V and 3 from J; bases not matched to a gene: 1. Per germline, CDR1 LNHDA and CDR2 SQIVND (reference sequence). The CDR3 consists of 14 residues.

The V call is TRBV18, the J call TRBJ2-1; D might be TRBD2 (6 bases). The CDR3 runs 16 residues. CDR1 KGHSH and CDR2 LQKENI come from the germline V gene. V was trimmed by 3 bases and J by 4 bases, leaving 16 bases between them. As DNA, the CDR3 is TGTGCCAGCTCACCTCCGACTAGTCCCCGATACAATGAGCAGTTCTTC. Translated: CASSPPTSPRYNEQFF.

The chain carries TRBV10-3 and TRBJ1-1; D is ambiguous. V lost 0 bases and J 7 bases, leaving 9 bases between the germline ends. Germline-derived CDR1 and CDR2 are ENHRY and SYGVKD. The CDR3 sequence is 13 residues long. CDR3 amino acids: CAISESSVIEAFF. CDR3 in DNA: TGTGCCATCAGTGAGTCGAGTGTCATTGAAGCTTTCTTT.

The J gene is TRBJ1-5, the V gene TRBV28; D gene uncertain. With 10 bases removed from V and 2 bases from J, the gap between germline ends came to 12 bases. The CDR3 is 13 amino acids. In germline, CDR1 is MDHEN, CDR2 SYDVKM. CDR3 amino acids: CATLSDGNQPQHF. Here the CDR3 DNA reads TGTGCCACTCTATCCGATGGCAATCAGCCCCAGCATTTT. The entire variable domain, with the rest obtained from reference TRBV28 and TRBJ1-5, is as follows: DVKVTQSSRYLVKRTGEKVFLECVQDMDHENMFWYRQDPGLGLRLIYFSYDVKMKEKGDIPEGYSVSREKKERFSLILESASTNQTSMYLCATLSDGNQPQHFGDGTRLSIL.

V gene TRBV6-6 combines with J gene TRBJ1-5; TRBD1 aligns across 7 bases. Unmatched junction bases numbered 12, after V lost 5 bases and J lost 5 bases. This CDR3 comprises 16 residues. Germline CDR1 reads MNHNY; CDR2 reads SVGAGI (reference sequence). As DNA, the CDR3 is TGTGCCAGCAGTAACCCTTTTGACAGGGCTTATCAGCCCCAGCATTTT. Translated: CASSNPFDRAYQPQHF.

The chain recombines TRBV3-1 (or the pseudogene TRBV3-2) with TRBJ2-5, with TRBD1 as a possible D gene (5 bases). Germline CDR1 is LGHDT and CDR2 is YNNKEL (reference sequence). This CDR3 contains 15 residues. With 5 bases removed from V and 2 bases from J, the gap between germline ends came to 15 bases. CDR3 protein: CASSEGKGWQETQYF. CDR3 DNA: TGTGCCAGCAGCGAAGGGAAGGGGTGGCAAGAGACCCAGTACTTC.

Concerning this clone itself: The sample contains more than one DNA sequence encoding this CDR3. The chain recombines TRBV5-1 with TRBJ2-3; TRBD2 aligns across 9 bases. V gave up 5 bases and J gave up 5 bases; unmatched junction bases: 12. The germline V gene encodes CDR1 SGHRS and CDR2 YFSETQ. CDR3 length: 16 residues. The CDR3 spells CASSLTGAGGQDTQYF. CDR3 DNA sequence: TGCGCCAGCAGTCTCACCGGGGCGGGGGGGCAAGATACGCAGTATTTT.

The V and J genes are TRBV4-2 and TRBJ1-2; 11 positions match TRBD1. The CDR3 runs 16 residues. V shed 0 bases, J shed 3 bases, and the junction held 3 bases outside the gene matches. Per germline, CDR1 LGHNA and CDR2 YNFKEQ. Here the CDR3 reads CASSQEGTGGHYGYTF. The CDR3, as DNA: TGTGCCAGCAGCCAAGAAGGGACAGGGGGGCACTATGGCTACACCTTC.

CDR3 DNA: TGTGCCAGCAGTTTGGGGCATTCAGATACGCAGTATTTT. Its protein product is CASSLGHSDTQYF. This chain uses TRBV12-3 or TRBV12-4 with TRBJ2-3, with a possible D match to TRBD1 (5 bases). V gave up 3 bases and J gave up 4 bases, with 8 bases separating them. The CDR3 sequence is 13 residues long.

The CDR3 here is CASSQDRAAGTAQYF. As DNA, the CDR3 is TGTGCCAGCAGCCAAGATCGGGCGGCGGGGACTGCGCAGTATTTT. The chain has TRBV4-2 and TRBJ2-3; possibly TRBD2 for D (6 bases). V lost 0 bases and J 10 bases, leaving 17 bases between the germline ends. The CDR3 contains 15 residues. In germline, CDR1 is LGHNA, CDR2 YNFKEQ.

This clone was found once. This chain joins TRBV19 and TRBJ1-5; 7 nucleotides line up with TRBD1. CDR3 length: 13 amino acids. Germline V gene data show CDR1 as LNHDA and CDR2 as SQIVND (reference sequence). J gave up 4 bases and V 6 bases, and 3 bases lay outside the gene matches. CDR3 residues: CASRGTANQPQHF. The CDR3 bases are TGTGCCAGTAGAGGGACAGCAAATCAGCCCCAGCATTTT.

CDR3 coding DNA: TGTGCCAGCAGCTACCAGGGGGCGGGTGGCTACACCTTC. This codes for CASSYQGAGGYTF. The V call is TRBV5-4, the J call TRBJ1-2, with TRBD1 matching 8 bases. The CDR3 contains 13 residues. Germline V lookup: CDR1 SGHNT, CDR2 YYREEE (reference sequence). With 3 bases clipped from V and 7 bases from J, the junction kept 5 bases outside the gene matches.